These 7 T cell receptor beta chains share one sample of origin, sequenced in a study of cytomegalovirus exposure and HLA in healthy donors. Use of 60 Vbeta and 13 Jbeta primers characterized the PCR. Only in-frame clones appear in the TCRdb table, and some are missing; sequencing was by immunoSEQ multiplex PCR. The table has 150,000 to 200,000 clones, about 80% seen once. The sequencing sample was made of PBMCs. These receptors were collected from a woman aged 40 to 50 in good health and CMV-seronegative.

In the case of this clone: An end of the junction does not agree with germline; a read error may underlie this. The CDR3 nucleotides read TGTTCCAGCAGCTTAGATCCTAGCGGACCCACAGATACGCAGTATTTT. Translation gives CSSSLDPSGPTDTQYF. V is TRBV7-9 and J is TRBJ2-3, with 7 bases aligning to TRBD2. The CDR3 covers 16 residues. Looked up from germline, CDR1 is SEHNR and CDR2 is FQNEAQ (reference sequence).

The chain employs TRBV30 and TRBJ1-2; 7 nucleotides align to TRBD1. Germline V lookup: CDR1 GTSNPN, CDR2 SVGIG (reference sequence). CDR3 length: 15 residues. V trimming: 2 bases; J trimming: 7 bases; junction bases outside the gene matches: 13. This CDR3 reads CAWSLGVKGAGGYTF. CDR3 coding DNA: TGTGCCTGGAGTCTAGGAGTAAAGGGGGCTGGTGGCTACACCTTC.

By its share, this clone is medium-sized. This chain links TRBV7-9 with TRBJ2-3; possible D gene TRBD2, 6 bases. Trimming left V 8 bases short and J 1 base short, with 22 bases between. This CDR3 has 17 amino acids. Germline V lookup: CDR1 SEHNR, CDR2 FQNEAQ (reference sequence). The CDR3 nucleotides read TGTGCCAGCGACCCCAGCGGCCAGCCGGGGGGCACAGATACGCAGTATTTT. This codes for CASDPSGQPGGTDTQYF.

J is TRBJ1-1 and V is TRBV28, with D perhaps TRBD1 (5 bases). Germline V gene lookup returns CDR1 MDHEN and CDR2 SYDVKM. Trimming took 7 bases from V and 4 from J, leaving 16 bases between them. The CDR3 covers 14 residues. The CDR3 region has the DNA TGTGCCAGCATAAGGTCTGGTGGGGCCACTGAAGCTTTCTTT. It codes for CASIRSGGATEAFF.

This clone appeared once. The chain couples TRBV29-1 to TRBJ2-1; maybe TRBD2 (6 bases). V dropped 4 bases and J dropped 10 bases, with 17 bases sitting between them. In germline, CDR1 is SQVTM, CDR2 ANQGSEA. The CDR3 has 13 amino acids. In nucleotides, the CDR3 is TGCAGCGTTGGTGGGCAGGGAGGTCGCGAGCAGTTCTTC. It yields the protein CSVGGQGGREQFF.

V and J are TRBV5-5 and TRBJ2-7; tentatively, D is TRBD2 (5 bases). V was cut by 0 bases and J by 1 base, with 8 bases left in between. Germline loops: CDR1 SGHKS, CDR2 YYEKEE (reference sequence). There are 14 residues in the CDR3. CDR3 in amino acids: CASSLGGNSYEQYF. DNA of the CDR3: TGTGCCAGCAGCTTGGGAGGGAATTCCTACGAGCAGTACTTC. Supplemented by reference TRBV5-5 and TRBJ2-7, the full variable domain reads DAGVTQSPTHLIKTRGQQVTLRCSPISGHKSVSWYQQVLGQGPQFIFQYYEKEERGRGNFPDRFSARQFPNYSSELNVNALLLGDSALYLCASSLGGNSYEQYFGPGTRLTVT.

In nucleotides, the CDR3 is TGTGCCAGCAGCTACCCCCGGAGTGGCTACGAGCAGTACTTC. This encodes CASSYPRSGYEQYF. The chain joins TRBV7-9 to TRBJ2-7, with D uncertain. The CDR3 consists of 14 residues. The V and J ends lost 4 bases and 3 bases respectively, with 13 bases between them. The V gene's germline CDR1 is SEHNR and CDR2 FQNEAQ (reference sequence).